This T cell receptor beta chain is from a study of T cell changes during pregnancy in multiple sclerosis. Repertoires were generated with immunoSEQ multiplex PCR, while TCRdb's copy carries only in-frame clones and drops some. The repertoire holds around 100,000 clones, with 92% as singletons. This CDR3 contains 15 residues. Germline CDR1 and CDR2: SGHVS and FQNEAQ. J gave up 2 bases and V 3 bases, and 7 bases lay outside the gene matches. This chain connects TRBV7-8 to TRBJ2-7; 7 bases are shared with TRBD1. The specimen was peripheral blood, collected in the third trimester of pregnancy. The TCR sequence derives from a female donor with multiple sclerosis, enrolled in a pregnancy study. The CDR3 reads CASSFIGTDPYEQYF. The DNA for the CDR3 is TGTGCCAGCAGCTTTATCGGGACAGACCCCTACGAGCAGTACTTC.